Below are 8 T cell receptor beta chains sequenced from a single sample in a study of shared clonotypes between healthy human individuals (dated by TCRdb to the early 2020s). CD8 naive samples consisted of CD45RO-negative cells that were positively selected for CCR7, yielding a CD45RA+CCR7+ population without TemRA cells. Library prep was done by the immunoSEQ multiplex PCR assay. This immuneACCESS table, as held by TCRdb, lists in-frame sequences with V and J called but not all clones. Of the missing ones, under half trace to an unresolved V gene in checked studies; the others have no known cause. Here the sample has around 1.9 million clones; about 92% occur a single time. The ten most abundant clones make up over 1.5% of the sample. The specimen sequenced was naive CD8+ T cells from PBMCs. The meaning of the sample's cell subset or site label: CD45RA+CCR7+. These TCRs come from a young man in good health. Some clones in this sample may be carry-over from other donors' samples.

The chain has TRBV4-3 and TRBJ1-2, with D unclear. The CDR3 runs to 15 residues. Trimming cost V 5 bases and J 4 bases, with 17 bases left between them. Germline V gene data show CDR1 as LGHNA and CDR2 as YSLEER. The CDR3 loop is CASSGGIRSLYGYTF. The CDR3 DNA follows: TGCGCCAGCAGCGGAGGTATCCGGTCCCTCTATGGCTACACCTTC.

As regards this clone: The sample holds other DNA sequences that translate to the same CDR3. J is TRBJ2-5 and V is TRBV27; D may correspond to TRBD1 or TRBD2 (5 bases each). V shed 1 base and J shed 5 bases, with 5 bases lying between them. CDR3 size: 12 residues. Germline CDR1 reads MNHEY; CDR2 reads SMNVEV (reference sequence). The CDR3 protein is CASSLWGETQYF. CDR3 DNA sequence: TGTGCCAGCAGTTTATGGGGGGAGACCCAGTACTTC.

This chain joins TRBV6-4 and TRBJ2-5, with TRBD2 as a possible D gene (6 bases). From germline, CDR1 is MRHNA and CDR2 SNTAGT. CDR3 length: 13 residues. Deletions cut 6 bases from V and 9 bases from J, with 17 bases between. CDR3 DNA sequence: TGTGCCAGCAGGGACCGGGACTTGGCCTCCCAGTACTTC. Protein product: CASRDRDLASQYF.

The chain uses TRBV28 and TRBJ1-5; 9 nucleotides match TRBD1. Germline CDR1 is MDHEN and CDR2 is SYDVKM. CDR3 length: 14 amino acids. V lost 10 bases, J lost 4 bases, and 8 bases stayed unmatched. The CDR3 DNA follows: TGTGCCACCTTATCCGGGACAGGGAATCAGCCCCAGCATTTT. Encoded protein: CATLSGTGNQPQHF.

The V gene is TRBV29-1, the J gene TRBJ2-5, with D perhaps assigned TRBD1 or TRBD2 (6 bases each). Germline CDR1 and CDR2: SQVTM and ANQGSEA. This CDR3 has 13 residues. V lost 7 bases and J lost 8, with 20 bases in between. The CDR3 spells CSANGGGHYTQYF. In DNA, the CDR3 is TGCAGCGCAAACGGGGGCGGTCATTATACCCAGTACTTC.

This clone was picked up a small number of times. The chain couples TRBV15 to TRBJ1-1; unclear D gene. Trimming removed 1 base from V and 0 bases from J, with 9 bases in between. The CDR3 is made up of 15 amino acids. Looked up from germline, CDR1 is LNHNV and CDR2 is YYDKDF (reference sequence). The CDR3 sequence is CATSRGGGMNTEAFF. For the CDR3, the DNA is TGTGCCACCAGCAGAGGGGGAGGGATGAACACTGAAGCTTTCTTT.

This clone was picked up one time. The chain joins TRBV6-6 to TRBJ2-7, with D unresolved. This CDR3 has 12 amino acids. CDR1 is MNHNY and CDR2 is SVGAGI in the germline V gene (reference sequence). Between the trimmed V and J ends, which lost 6 bases and 7 bases, there was a span of 13 bases. The CDR3 region is CASSHPAREQYF. DNA of the CDR3: TGTGCCAGCAGCCACCCTGCACGGGAGCAGTACTTC.

The V gene is TRBV11-2, the J gene TRBJ2-3, with 10 bases lining up with TRBD2. V was pared by 5 bases and J by 3 bases, with 8 bases of the junction left unmatched. CDR1 is SGHAT and CDR2 is FQNNGV in the germline V gene. The CDR3 runs 16 residues. The DNA for the CDR3 is TGTGCCAGCAGCGGAAGACTAGCGGGTTCGACAGATACGCAGTATTTT. Its translation is CASSGRLAGSTDTQYF.